These T cell receptor beta chains were read from a single sample in a study of glioma-infiltrating T cells after dendritic cell vaccination. Method: immunoSEQ multiplex PCR; TCRdb's copy keeps in-frame clones and lacks some. The table records roughly 82,000 clones, over 85% of them present only once. The sample consisted of blood, taken before dendritic cell vaccination. The source is a human donor with glioblastoma. CDR3s include the opening cysteine and the closing phenylalanine or tryptophan. D genes are given only for firm matches. Only part of the rows carry a size: once, few, many, or a class if the clone is expanded.

v_call,d_call,clone_size,j_call,cdr3_aa,cdr3_nt
TRBV6-5,NA,NA,TRBJ1-1,CASTRQSSNTEAFF,TGTGCCAGCACCCGACAGAGCTCGAACACTGAAGCTTTCTTT
TRBV6-4,TRBD1,few,TRBJ1-2,CASKETGTVRGGYTF,TGTGCCAGCAAAGAAACCGGGACAGTGAGGGGTGGCTACACCTTC
TRBV18,TRBD2,NA,TRBJ2-3,CASSLSSGDSTDTQYF,TGTGCCAGCTCACTCTCTAGCGGGGACAGCACAGATACGCAGTATTTT
TRBV28,TRBD1,NA,TRBJ2-1,CASSRWGQGAISEQFF,TGTGCCAGCAGTAGGTGGGGACAGGGGGCTATTAGTGAGCAGTTCTTC
TRBV5-1,TRBD2,NA,TRBJ2-1,CASSLDSGRADEQFF,TGCGCCAGCAGCTTGGATAGCGGGAGGGCGGATGAGCAGTTCTTC
TRBV29-1,NA,NA,TRBJ2-1,CSVGTQLEQFF,TGCAGCGTTGGGACTCAACTCGAGCAGTTCTTC
TRBV5-1,TRBD2,NA,TRBJ2-4,CASSLASGAAFDIQYF,TGCGCCAGCAGCTTGGCCAGCGGGGCGGCTTTTGACATTCAGTACTTC
TRBV9,TRBD1,NA,TRBJ1-2,CASSVRTGGDYGYTF,TGTGCCAGCAGCGTAAGGACAGGGGGGGACTATGGCTACACCTTC
TRBV7-9,TRBD2,NA,TRBJ2-2,CASSLGLAGTGELFF,TGTGCCAGCAGCTTAGGGCTAGCGGGAACCGGGGAGCTGTTTTTT
TRBV29-1,NA,NA,TRBJ1-1,CSVVEPGTEAFF,TGCAGCGTAGTCGAACCGGGCACTGAAGCTTTCTTT
TRBV6-5,NA,NA,TRBJ1-2,CASGQPYGYTF,TGTGCCAGTGGACAGCCTTATGGCTACACCTTC
TRBV28,TRBD1,NA,TRBJ2-7,CASSSPGTGNYEQYF,TGTGCCAGCAGTTCGCCCGGGACAGGGAATTACGAGCAGTACTTC
TRBV18,NA,NA,TRBJ2-7,CASSPPEGFHYEQYF,TGTGCCAGCTCACCACCGGAGGGGTTTCATTACGAGCAGTACTTC
TRBV11-2,NA,NA,TRBJ2-2,CASSLISGELFF,TGTGCCAGCAGCTTAATTAGCGGGGAGCTGTTTTTT
TRBV30,NA,NA,TRBJ1-2,CAWSAGSDYGYTF,TGTGCCTGGAGTGCAGGGTCGGACTATGGCTACACCTTC
TRBV11-2,NA,NA,TRBJ2-1,CASSLQGRVGSYNEQFF,TGTGCCAGCAGCTTACAGGGCAGGGTTGGCTCCTACAATGAGCAGTTCTTC
TRBV7-9,TRBD2,NA,TRBJ2-7,CASSLFPSGSDEQYF,TGTGCCAGCAGCTTATTTCCCAGCGGGAGCGACGAGCAGTACTTC
TRBV4-1,NA,NA,TRBJ2-7,CASSQRAFGRDGRYEQYF,TGCGCCAGCAGCCAAAGGGCTTTTGGCAGGGATGGTCGCTACGAGCAGTACTTC
TRBV2,TRBD2,NA,TRBJ2-3,CASSSGGLARADTQYF,TGTGCCAGCAGTTCCGGGGGACTAGCTAGGGCAGATACGCAGTATTTT
TRBV4-1,TRBD1,NA,TRBJ2-1,CASSQLPILRDSLSLYNEQFF,TGCGCCAGCAGCCAATTGCCGATACTCCGGGACAGCCTTTCCCTTTACAATGAGCAGTTCTTC
TRBV6-5,NA,NA,TRBJ2-5,CASSYSSRRREETQYF,TGTGCCAGCAGTTACTCGAGTCGGAGGCGTGAAGAGACCCAGTACTTC
TRBV7-8,NA,few,TRBJ2-7,CASSLFSGLKYEQYF,TGTGCCAGCAGCTTATTTTCCGGACTGAAATACGAGCAGTACTTC
TRBV30,TRBD2,NA,TRBJ2-2,CALTSGRMWGSNTGELFF,TGTGCCTTGACTAGCGGGAGAATGTGGGGGTCGAACACCGGGGAGCTGTTTTTT
TRBV2,NA,NA,TRBJ1-2,CASSMGGDGYTF,TGTGCCAGCAGTATGGGGGGGGATGGCTACACCTTC
TRBV2,NA,NA,TRBJ1-2,CASSAGRGEEGYTF,TGTGCCAGCAGTGCAGGCAGGGGAGAGGAAGGCTACACCTTC
TRBV9,TRBD2,NA,TRBJ2-7,CASTRGPAGGYEQYF,TGTGCCAGCACCCGGGGGCCAGCGGGGGGCTACGAGCAGTACTTC
TRBV6-1,NA,NA,TRBJ1-4,CASSDSQGVNEKLFF,TGTGCCAGCAGTGATTCGCAGGGCGTTAATGAAAAACTGTTTTTT
TRBV6-4,TRBD1,NA,TRBJ2-7,CASAGTVAYEQYF,TGTGCCAGCGCCGGGACAGTCGCCTACGAGCAGTACTTC
TRBV18,NA,NA,TRBJ1-1,CASSPNTGPGVTEAFF,TGTGCCAGCTCACCTAATACGGGTCCCGGAGTTACTGAAGCTTTCTTT
TRBV5-1,NA,NA,TRBJ1-1,CASSSGPGTEAFF,TGCGCCAGCAGCTCCGGTCCGGGAACTGAAGCTTTCTTT
TRBV5-5,NA,NA,TRBJ1-3,CASSPDSISGNTIYF,TGTGCCAGCAGCCCAGATTCGATTTCTGGAAACACCATATATTTT
TRBV27,TRBD1,NA,TRBJ1-2,CASSSDRVAGYTF,TGTGCCAGCAGTAGCGACAGGGTTGCTGGCTACACCTTC
TRBV2,NA,NA,TRBJ1-1,CASTNRGGYTEAFF,TGTGCCAGCACTAATCGGGGGGGTTACACTGAAGCTTTCTTT
TRBV19,TRBD1,NA,TRBJ1-5,CASSITGGGGNQPQHF,TGTGCCAGTAGTATTACAGGGGGAGGTGGGAATCAGCCCCAGCATTTT
TRBV7-9,NA,once,TRBJ2-7,CASSTLQAPLNEQYF,TGTGCCAGCAGCACTCTGCAGGCCCCATTGAACGAGCAGTACTTC
TRBV4-2,TRBD2,NA,TRBJ2-3,CASSQGRSSGGGDTQYF,TGTGCCAGCAGCCAAGGGAGGTCCAGCGGGGGGGGAGATACGCAGTATTTT